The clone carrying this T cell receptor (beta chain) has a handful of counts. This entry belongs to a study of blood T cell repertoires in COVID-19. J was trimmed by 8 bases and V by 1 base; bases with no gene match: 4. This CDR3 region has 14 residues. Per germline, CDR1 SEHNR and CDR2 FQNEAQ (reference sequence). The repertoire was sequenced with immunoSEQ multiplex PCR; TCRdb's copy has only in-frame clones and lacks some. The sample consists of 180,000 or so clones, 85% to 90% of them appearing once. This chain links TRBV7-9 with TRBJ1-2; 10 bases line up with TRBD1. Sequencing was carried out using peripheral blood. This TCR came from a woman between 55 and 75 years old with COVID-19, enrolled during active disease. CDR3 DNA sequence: TGTGCCAGCAGCTTAGGGACAGGGGGTGGAGGCTACACCTTC. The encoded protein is CASSLGTGGGGYTF.